The following is a TCR beta chain sequence with its context. Its specificity is not known. Trimming removed 5 bases from V and 8 bases from J, with 16 bases in between. This CDR3 has 14 amino acids. CDR1 SEHNR and CDR2 FQNEAQ come from the germline V gene (reference sequence). The entry originates in a study of beta chain features in type 1 diabetes. Overall study results and limits: TCRB CDR3 length was moderately but significantly reduced in all four CD4+ subsets of Type 1 diabetes patients. For cells with high TCR expression, cDNA sequencing could yield over-representation.

Since all of the isolated RNA was reverse transcribed, expressed TCRB transcripts were what got sequenced. Libraries were prepared by immunoSEQ multiplex PCR; TCRdb keeps only in-frame clonotypes and omits some of them. The profile shows about 350,000 clones, roughly a fifth of them singletons. One heparinised draw of blood, averaging about 110 mL, came from each donor. The rearrangement joins TRBV7-9 to TRBJ2-1, with D tentatively TRBD2 (6 bases). What was sequenced was naive CD4+ T cells from blood. The sequence came from a woman under 30 in good health. CDR3 amino acids: CASSLEEGWHEQFF. CDR3 coding DNA: TGTGCCAGCAGCCTGGAGGAGGGTTGGCATGAGCAGTTCTTC.